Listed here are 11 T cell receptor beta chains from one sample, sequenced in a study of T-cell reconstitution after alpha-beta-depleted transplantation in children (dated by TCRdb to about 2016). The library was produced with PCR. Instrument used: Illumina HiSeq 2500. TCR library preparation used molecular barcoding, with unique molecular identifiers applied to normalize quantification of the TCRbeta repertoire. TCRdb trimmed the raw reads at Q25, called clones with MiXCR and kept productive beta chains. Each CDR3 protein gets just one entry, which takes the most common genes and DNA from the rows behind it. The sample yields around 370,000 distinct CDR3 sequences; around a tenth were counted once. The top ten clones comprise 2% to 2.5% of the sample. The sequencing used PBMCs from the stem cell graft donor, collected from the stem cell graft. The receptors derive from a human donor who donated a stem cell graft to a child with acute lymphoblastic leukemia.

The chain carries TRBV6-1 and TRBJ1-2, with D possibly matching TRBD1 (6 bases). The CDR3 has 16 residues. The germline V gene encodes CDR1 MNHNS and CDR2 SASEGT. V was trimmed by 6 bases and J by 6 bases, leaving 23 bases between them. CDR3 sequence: CASSFRGWTVTNGYTF. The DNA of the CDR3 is TGTGCCAGCAGCTTCCGTGGTTGGACAGTGACGAATGGCTACACCTTC.

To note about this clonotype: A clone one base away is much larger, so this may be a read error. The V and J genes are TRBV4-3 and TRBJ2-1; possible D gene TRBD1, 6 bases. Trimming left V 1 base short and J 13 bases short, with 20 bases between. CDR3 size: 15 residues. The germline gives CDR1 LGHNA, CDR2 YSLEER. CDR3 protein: CASSQGQGHGETQFF. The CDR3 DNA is TGCGCCAGCAGCCAAGGCCAGGGGCACGGAGAGACCCAGTTCTTC.

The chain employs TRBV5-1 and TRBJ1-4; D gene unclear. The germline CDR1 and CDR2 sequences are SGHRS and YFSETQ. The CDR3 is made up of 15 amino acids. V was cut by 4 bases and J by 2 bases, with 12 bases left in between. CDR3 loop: CASSRVEGTNEKLFF. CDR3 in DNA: TGCGCCAGCAGCCGCGTCGAAGGGACTAATGAAAAACTGTTTTTT.

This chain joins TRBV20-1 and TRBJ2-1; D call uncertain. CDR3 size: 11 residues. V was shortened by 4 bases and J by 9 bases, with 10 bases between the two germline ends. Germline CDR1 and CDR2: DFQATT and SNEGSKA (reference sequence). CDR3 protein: CSAIDFPEQFF. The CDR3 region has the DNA TGCAGTGCTATCGATTTTCCTGAGCAGTTCTTC.

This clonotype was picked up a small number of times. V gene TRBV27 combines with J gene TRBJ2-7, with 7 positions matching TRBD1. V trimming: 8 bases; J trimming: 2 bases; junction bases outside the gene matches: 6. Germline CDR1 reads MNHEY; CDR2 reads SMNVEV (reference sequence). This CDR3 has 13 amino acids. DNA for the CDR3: TGTGCCAGCGGGAACAGGGGACCCTACGAGCAGTACTTC. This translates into CASGNRGPYEQYF.

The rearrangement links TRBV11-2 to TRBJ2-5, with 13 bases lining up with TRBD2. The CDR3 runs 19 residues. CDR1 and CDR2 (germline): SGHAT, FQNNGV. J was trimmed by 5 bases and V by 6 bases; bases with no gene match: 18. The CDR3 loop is CASSPGLAGDFLGRETQYF. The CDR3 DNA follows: TGTGCCAGCAGTCCAGGACTAGCGGGAGATTTTTTAGGCCGTGAGACCCAGTACTTC.

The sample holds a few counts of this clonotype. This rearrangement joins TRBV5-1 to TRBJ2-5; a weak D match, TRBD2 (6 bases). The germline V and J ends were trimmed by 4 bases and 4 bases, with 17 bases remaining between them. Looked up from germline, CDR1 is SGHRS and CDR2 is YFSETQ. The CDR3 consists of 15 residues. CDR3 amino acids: CASSPTWARGETQYF. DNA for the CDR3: TGCGCCAGCAGCCCCACGTGGGCGCGGGGAGAGACCCAGTACTTC.

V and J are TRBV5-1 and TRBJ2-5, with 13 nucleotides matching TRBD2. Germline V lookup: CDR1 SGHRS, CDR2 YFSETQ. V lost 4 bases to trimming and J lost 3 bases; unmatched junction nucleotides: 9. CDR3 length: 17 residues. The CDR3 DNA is TGCGCCAGCAGCCTCCCCTCCGGGACTAGCGGGAAAGAGACCCAGTACTTC. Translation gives CASSLPSGTSGKETQYF.

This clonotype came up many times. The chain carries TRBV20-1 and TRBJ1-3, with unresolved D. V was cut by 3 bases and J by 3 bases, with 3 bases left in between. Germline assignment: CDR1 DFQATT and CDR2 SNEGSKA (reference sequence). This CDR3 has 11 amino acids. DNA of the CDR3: TGCAGTGCTAGGGTTGGAAACACCATATATTTT. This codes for CSARVGNTIYF.

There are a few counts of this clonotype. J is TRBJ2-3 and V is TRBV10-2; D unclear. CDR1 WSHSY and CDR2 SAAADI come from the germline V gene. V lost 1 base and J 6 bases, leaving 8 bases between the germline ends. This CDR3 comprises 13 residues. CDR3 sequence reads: CASSELVRDTQYF. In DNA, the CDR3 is TGCGCCAGCAGTGAGTTGGTACGGGATACGCAGTATTTT.

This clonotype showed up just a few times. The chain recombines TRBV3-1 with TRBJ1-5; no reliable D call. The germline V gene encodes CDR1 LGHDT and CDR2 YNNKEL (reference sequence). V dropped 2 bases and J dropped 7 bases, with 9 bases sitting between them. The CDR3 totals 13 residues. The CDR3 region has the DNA TGTGCCAGCAGCCAAATGGTGGACCAGCCCCAGCATTTT. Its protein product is CASSQMVDQPQHF.